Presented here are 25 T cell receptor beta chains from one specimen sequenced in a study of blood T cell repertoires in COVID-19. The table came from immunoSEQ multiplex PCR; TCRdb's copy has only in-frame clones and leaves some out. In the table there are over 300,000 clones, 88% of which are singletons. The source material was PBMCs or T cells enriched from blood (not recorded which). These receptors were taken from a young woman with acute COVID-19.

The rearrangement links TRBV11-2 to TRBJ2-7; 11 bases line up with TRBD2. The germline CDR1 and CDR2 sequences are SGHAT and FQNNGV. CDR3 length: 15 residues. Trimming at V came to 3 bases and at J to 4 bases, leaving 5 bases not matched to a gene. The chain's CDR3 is CASSFGLAGGYEQYF. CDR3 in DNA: TGTGCCAGCAGCTTCGGTCTAGCGGGGGGATACGAGCAGTACTTC.

The CDR3 DNA follows: TGTGCTAGTGGTTTCCCGAGGGTAACCGGGGAGCTGTTTTTT. It is translated as CASGFPRVTGELFF. The V gene is TRBV12-5, the J gene TRBJ2-2, with D possibly matching TRBD2 (5 bases). Trimming left V 3 bases short and J 5 bases short, with 10 bases between. This CDR3 region has 14 residues. Germline values: CDR1 LGHNT, CDR2 FRNRAP.

CDR3 bases: TGTGCCAGCAGCCCGACAGGGGCCCTGTCCTACGAGCAGTACTTC. It encodes CASSPTGALSYEQYF. This chain connects TRBV27 to TRBJ2-7, with TRBD1 matching 8 bases. This CDR3 region has 15 residues. With V trimmed by 6 bases and J by 1 base, 8 bases remained unmatched. Germline V gene lookup returns CDR1 MNHEY and CDR2 SMNVEV (reference sequence).

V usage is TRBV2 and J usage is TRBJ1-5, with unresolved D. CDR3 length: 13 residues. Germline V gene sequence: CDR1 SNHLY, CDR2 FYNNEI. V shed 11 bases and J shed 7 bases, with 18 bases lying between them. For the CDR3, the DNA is TGTGCCGCCCTGGCAGCCCCGGGGCAGCCCCAGCATTTT. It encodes CAALAAPGQPQHF.

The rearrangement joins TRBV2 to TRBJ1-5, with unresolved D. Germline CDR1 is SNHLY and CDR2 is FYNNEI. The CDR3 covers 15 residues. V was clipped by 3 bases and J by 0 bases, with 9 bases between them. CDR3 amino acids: CASSDIGNSNQPQHF. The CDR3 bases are TGTGCCAGCAGTGATATCGGGAATAGCAATCAGCCCCAGCATTTT.

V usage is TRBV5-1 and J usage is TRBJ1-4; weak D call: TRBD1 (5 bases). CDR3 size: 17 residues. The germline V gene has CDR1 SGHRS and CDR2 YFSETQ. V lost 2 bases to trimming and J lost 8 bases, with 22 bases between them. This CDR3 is CASSFRGAGPGEEKLFF. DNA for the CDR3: TGCGCCAGCAGCTTCCGAGGCGCGGGTCCGGGGGAGGAAAAACTGTTTTTT.

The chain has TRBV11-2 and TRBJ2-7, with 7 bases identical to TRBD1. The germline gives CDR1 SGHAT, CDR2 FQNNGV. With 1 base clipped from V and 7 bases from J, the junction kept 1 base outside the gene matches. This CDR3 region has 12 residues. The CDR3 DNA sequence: TGTGCCAGCAGCTTAGCAGGGGGAGAGCAGTACTTC. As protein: CASSLAGGEQYF. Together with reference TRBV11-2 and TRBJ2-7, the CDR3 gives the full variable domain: EAGVAQSPRYKIIEKRQSVAFWCNPISGHATLYWYQQILGQGPKLLIQFQNNGVVDDSQLPKDRFSAERLKGVDSTLKIQPAKLEDSAVYLCASSLAGGEQYFGPGTRLTVT.

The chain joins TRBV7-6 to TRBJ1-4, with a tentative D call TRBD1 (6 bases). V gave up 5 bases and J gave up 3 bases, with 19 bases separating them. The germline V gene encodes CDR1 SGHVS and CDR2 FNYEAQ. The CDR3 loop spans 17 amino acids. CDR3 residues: CASSVRDGGLANEKLFF. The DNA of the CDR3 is TGTGCCAGCAGCGTCCGAGACGGGGGGCTGGCTAATGAAAAACTGTTTTTT.

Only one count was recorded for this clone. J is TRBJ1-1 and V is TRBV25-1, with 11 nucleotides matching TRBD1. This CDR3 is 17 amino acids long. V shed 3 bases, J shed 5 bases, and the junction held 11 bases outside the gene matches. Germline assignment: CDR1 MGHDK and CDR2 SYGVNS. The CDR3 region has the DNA TGTGCCAGCAGTGAGGGGGGACAGGGGGAACTACAGACTGAAGCTTTCTTT. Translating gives CASSEGGQGELQTEAFF. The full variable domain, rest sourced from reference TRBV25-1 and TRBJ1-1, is EADIYQTPRYLVIGTGKKITLECSQTMGHDKMYWYQQDPGMELHLIHYSYGVNSTEKGDLSSESTVSRIRTEHFPLTLESARPSHTSQYLCASSEGGQGELQTEAFFGQGTRLTVV.

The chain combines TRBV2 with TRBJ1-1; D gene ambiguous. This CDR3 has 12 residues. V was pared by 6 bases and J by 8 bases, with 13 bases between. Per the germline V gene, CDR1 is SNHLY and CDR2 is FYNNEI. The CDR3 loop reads CASSVVMGEAFF. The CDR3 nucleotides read TGTGCCAGCAGCGTCGTTATGGGCGAAGCTTTCTTT.

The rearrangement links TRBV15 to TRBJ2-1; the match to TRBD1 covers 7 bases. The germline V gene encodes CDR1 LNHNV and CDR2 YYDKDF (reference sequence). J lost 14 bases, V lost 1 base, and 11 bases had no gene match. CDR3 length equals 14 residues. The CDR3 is CATSRGSEGGAEFF. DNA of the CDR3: TGTGCCACCAGCAGAGGTTCTGAAGGGGGCGCTGAGTTCTTC.

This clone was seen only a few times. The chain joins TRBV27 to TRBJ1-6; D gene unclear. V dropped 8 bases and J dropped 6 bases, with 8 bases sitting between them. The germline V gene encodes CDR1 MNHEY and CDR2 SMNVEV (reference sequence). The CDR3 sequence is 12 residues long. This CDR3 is CASGPGNSPLHF. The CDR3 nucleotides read TGTGCCAGCGGGCCCGGTAATTCACCCCTCCACTTT.

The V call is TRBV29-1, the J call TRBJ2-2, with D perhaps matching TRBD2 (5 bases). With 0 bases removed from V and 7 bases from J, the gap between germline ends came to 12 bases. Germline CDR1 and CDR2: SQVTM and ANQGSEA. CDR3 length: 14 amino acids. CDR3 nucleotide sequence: TGCAGCGTTGAAGATCCCCGTGGAGGCGGGGAGCTGTTTTTT. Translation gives CSVEDPRGGGELFF.

The DNA for the CDR3 is TGTGCCAGTAGTGCTGCCTTCGGGGGGGCCTACGAGCAGTACTTC. Residues: CASSAAFGGAYEQYF. This sequence joins TRBV19 and TRBJ2-7, with 8 nucleotides matching TRBD2. The CDR3 totals 15 residues. With 5 bases clipped from V and 2 bases from J, the junction kept 8 bases outside the gene matches. Germline V gene sequence: CDR1 LNHDA, CDR2 SQIVND (reference sequence).

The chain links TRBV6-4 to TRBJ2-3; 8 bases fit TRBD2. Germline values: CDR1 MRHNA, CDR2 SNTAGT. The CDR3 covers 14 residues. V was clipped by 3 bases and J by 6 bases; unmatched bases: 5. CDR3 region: CASSERGVGDTQYF. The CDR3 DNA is TGTGCCAGCAGTGAGCGGGGGGTCGGGGATACGCAGTATTTT.

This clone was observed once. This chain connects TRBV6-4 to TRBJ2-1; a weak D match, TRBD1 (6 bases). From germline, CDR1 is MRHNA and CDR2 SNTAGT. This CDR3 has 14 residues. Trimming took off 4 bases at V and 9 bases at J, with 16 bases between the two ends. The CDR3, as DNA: TGTGCCAGCAGTGCCTCCGGGACAATCGGTGAGCAGTTCTTC. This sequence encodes CASSASGTIGEQFF.

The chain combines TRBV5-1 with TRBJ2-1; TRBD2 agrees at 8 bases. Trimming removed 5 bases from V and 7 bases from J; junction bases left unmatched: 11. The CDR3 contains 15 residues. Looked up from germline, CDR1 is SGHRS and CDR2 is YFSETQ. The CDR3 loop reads CASSESGGSGNEQFF. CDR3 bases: TGCGCCAGCAGTGAGAGCGGGGGTTCGGGAAATGAGCAGTTCTTC. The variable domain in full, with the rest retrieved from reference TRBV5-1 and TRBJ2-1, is KAGVTQTPRYLIKTRGQQVTLSCSPISGHRSVSWYQQTPGQGLQFLFEYFSETQRNKGNFPGRFSGRQFSNSRSEMNVSTLELGDSALYLCASSESGGSGNEQFFGPGTRLTVL.

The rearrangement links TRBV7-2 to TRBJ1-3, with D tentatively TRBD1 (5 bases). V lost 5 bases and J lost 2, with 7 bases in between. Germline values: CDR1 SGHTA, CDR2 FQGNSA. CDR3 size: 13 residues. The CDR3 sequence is CASSAGTGNTIYF. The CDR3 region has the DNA TGTGCCAGCAGCGCAGGGACTGGAAACACCATATATTTT.

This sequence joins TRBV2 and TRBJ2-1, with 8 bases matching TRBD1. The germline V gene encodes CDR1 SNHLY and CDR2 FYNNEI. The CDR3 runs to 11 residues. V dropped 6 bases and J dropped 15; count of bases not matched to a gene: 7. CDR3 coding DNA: TGTGCCAGCAGGAGGACAGGGAGTACGTTCTTC. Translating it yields CASRRTGSTFF.

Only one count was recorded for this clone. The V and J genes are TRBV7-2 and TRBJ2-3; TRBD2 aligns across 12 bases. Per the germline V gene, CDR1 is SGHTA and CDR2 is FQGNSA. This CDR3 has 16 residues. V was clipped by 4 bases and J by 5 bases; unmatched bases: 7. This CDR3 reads CASSWKLAGGVDTQYF. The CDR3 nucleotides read TGTGCCAGCAGCTGGAAACTAGCGGGGGGCGTAGATACGCAGTATTTT. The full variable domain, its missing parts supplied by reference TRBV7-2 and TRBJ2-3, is GAGVSQSPSNKVTEKGKDVELRCDPISGHTALYWYRQSLGQGLEFLIYFQGNSAPDKSGLPSDRFSAERTGGSVSTLTIQRTQQEDSAVYLCASSWKLAGGVDTQYFGPGTRLTVL.

The CDR3 DNA reads as TGTGCCAGCAGCTTGGGACTAGCGGGGGGCAAGACGGATACGCAGTATTTT. Amino acids: CASSLGLAGGKTDTQYF. The rearrangement links TRBV5-4 to TRBJ2-3, with 13 positions matching TRBD2. Trimming at V came to 0 bases and at J to 6 bases, leaving 7 bases not matched to a gene. The germline gives CDR1 SGHNT, CDR2 YYREEE (reference sequence). The CDR3 sequence is 17 residues long.

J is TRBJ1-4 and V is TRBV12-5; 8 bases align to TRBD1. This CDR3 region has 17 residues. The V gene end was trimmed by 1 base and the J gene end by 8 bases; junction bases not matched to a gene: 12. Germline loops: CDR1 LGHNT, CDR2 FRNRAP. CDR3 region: CASGLGPSGGSREKLFF. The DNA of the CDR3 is TGTGCTAGTGGTTTGGGACCCTCAGGGGGCTCTCGGGAAAAACTGTTTTTT. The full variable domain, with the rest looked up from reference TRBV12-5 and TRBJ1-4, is DARVTQTPRHKVTEMGQEVTMRCQPILGHNTVFWYRQTMMQGLELLAYFRNRAPLDDSGMPKDRFSAEMPDATLATLKIQPSEPRDSAVYFCASGLGPSGGSREKLFFGSGTQLSVL.

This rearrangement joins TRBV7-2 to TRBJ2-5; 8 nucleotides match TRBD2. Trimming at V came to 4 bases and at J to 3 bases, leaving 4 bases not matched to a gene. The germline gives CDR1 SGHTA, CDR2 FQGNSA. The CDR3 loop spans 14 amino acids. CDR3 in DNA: TGTGCCAGCAGCTCGGGACTAGGAAAAGAGACCCAGTACTTC. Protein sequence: CASSSGLGKETQYF.

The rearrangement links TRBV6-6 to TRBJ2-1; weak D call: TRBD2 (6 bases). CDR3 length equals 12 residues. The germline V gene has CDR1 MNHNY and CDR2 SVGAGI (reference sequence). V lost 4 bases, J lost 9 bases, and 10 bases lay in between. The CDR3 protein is CASSFEGGEQFF. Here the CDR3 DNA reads TGTGCCAGCAGTTTTGAGGGAGGTGAGCAGTTCTTC.

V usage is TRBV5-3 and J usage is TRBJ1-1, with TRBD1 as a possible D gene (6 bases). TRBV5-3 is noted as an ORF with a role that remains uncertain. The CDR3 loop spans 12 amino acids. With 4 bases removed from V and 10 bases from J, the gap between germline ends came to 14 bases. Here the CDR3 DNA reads TGTGCCAGAAGCGGACAGCTAGAAGGAGCTTTCTTT. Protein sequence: CARSGQLEGAFF.